The 21 T cell receptor beta chains in this list originate from one sample, sequenced in a study of cytomegalovirus exposure and HLA in healthy donors. PCR was performed using 60 Vbeta and 13 Jbeta primers. Profiling relied on immunoSEQ multiplex PCR, and the TCRdb table lists in-frame clones only, not all of them. The repertoire consists of 110,000 or so clones, with over 8.5% occurring once and the leading ten covering 5.5% to 7.5%. Sample: PBMCs. These receptors originate from a woman in her thirties or forties in good health and CMV-seropositive.

On this clone itself: The junction and the germline gene differ at one end; a read error may be behind it. The chain links TRBV11-3 to TRBJ2-7, with 8 bases identical to TRBD1. The CDR3 runs 11 residues. Germline V gene lookup returns CDR1 SGHNT and CDR2 YENEEA. The CDR3 region is CASSPRDRRSF. CDR3 DNA sequence: TGTGCCAGCAGCCCTCGGGACAGGAGGTCTTTC. Variable domain in full (rest from reference TRBV11-3 and TRBJ2-7): EAGVVQSPRYKIIEKKQPVAFWCNPISGHNTLYWYLQNLGQGPELLIRYENEEAVDDSQLPKDRFSAERLKGVDSTLKIQPAELGDSAVYLCASSPRDRRSFGPGTRLTVT.

This clone showed up just a few times. The J gene is TRBJ1-4, the V gene TRBV4-1, with D maybe TRBD1 (6 bases). This CDR3 region has 16 residues. Trimming removed 4 bases at V and 0 bases at J, with 12 bases between. Germline V lookup: CDR1 MGHRA, CDR2 YSYEKL. The CDR3 loop is CASSRITGTTNEKLFF. DNA of the CDR3: TGCGCCAGCAGCCGAATTACAGGGACAACTAATGAAAAACTGTTTTTT.

This chain links TRBV27 with TRBJ1-2; tentative D call: TRBD1 (5 bases). The V end was cut by 4 bases, the J end by 8 bases, with 14 bases between. CDR3 length: 13 residues. Per the germline V gene, CDR1 is MNHEY and CDR2 is SMNVEV (reference sequence). CDR3 in DNA: TGTGCCAGCAGTTCGCGGACATTCGGGGGCTACACCTTC. Amino acids: CASSSRTFGGYTF.

This clone was recorded a few times. This rearrangement joins TRBV29-1 to TRBJ1-1; D may be TRBD1 (6 bases). Per germline, CDR1 SQVTM and CDR2 ANQGSEA. V was trimmed by 8 bases and J by 7 bases, leaving 14 bases between them. The CDR3 covers 11 residues. CDR3 bases: TGCAGCTTTAACAGGGTTAGTGAAGCTTTCTTT. Its protein product is CSFNRVSEAFF.

The CDR3 DNA is TGTGCCAGTAGTATGACAGGGCGGGAGACCCAGTACTTC. Protein: CASSMTGRETQYF. This chain links TRBV19 with TRBJ2-5; TRBD1 aligns across 7 bases. V was pared by 3 bases and J by 5 bases, with 3 bases of the junction left unmatched. CDR3 length equals 13 residues. Germline lookup yields CDR1 LNHDA and CDR2 SQIVND (reference sequence).

This clone turned up a few times. This chain links TRBV27 with TRBJ1-5; possibly TRBD1 for D (6 bases). Germline CDR1 is MNHEY and CDR2 is SMNVEV (reference sequence). The V and J ends lost 6 bases and 9 bases respectively, with 18 bases between them. This CDR3 is 14 amino acids long. This CDR3 reads CASRIQGVRSPQHF. The DNA for the CDR3 is TGTGCCAGCAGAATACAGGGAGTCCGGTCGCCCCAGCATTTT.

The genes are TRBV21-1 and TRBJ2-7; the D call TRBD1 from the table was never checked on the DNA. TRBV21-1 is a recognized pseudogene. CDR3 size: 16 residues. As DNA, the CDR3 is TGTGCCAGCAGCAAAGTCTTGACACATATACCCTACGAGCAGTACTTC. Translated: CASSKVLTHIPYEQYF.

The chain has TRBV7-3 and TRBJ2-1; D perhaps matches TRBD2 (5 bases). This CDR3 region has 14 residues. V dropped 1 base and J dropped 3 bases, with 7 bases sitting between them. CDR1 is SGHTA and CDR2 is FQGTGA in the germline V gene. The CDR3 sequence is CASSLSGSYNEQFF. CDR3 DNA sequence: TGTGCCAGCAGCTTAAGTGGGAGCTACAATGAGCAGTTCTTC.

The chain uses TRBV2 and TRBJ2-3; perhaps TRBD2 as D (6 bases). The CDR3 covers 15 residues. V was pared by 4 bases and J by 2 bases, with 13 bases between. CDR1 SNHLY and CDR2 FYNNEI come from the germline V gene. In DNA form, the CDR3 reads TGTGCCAGCAGTGTAAGGCGGGGAAACACAGATACGCAGTATTTT. This gives the protein CASSVRRGNTDTQYF.

This clone was detected a few times. V usage is TRBV27 and J usage is TRBJ2-7, with TRBD1 as a possible D gene (5 bases). Per the germline V gene, CDR1 is MNHEY and CDR2 is SMNVEV (reference sequence). This CDR3 comprises 11 residues. The ends were cut back, 4 bases at V and 6 bases at J, with 7 bases in the middle. The CDR3, as DNA: TGTGCCAGCAGTTGGGGCTCCGAGCAGTACTTC. Residues: CASSWGSEQYF.

This chain links TRBV19 with TRBJ1-1; D gene ambiguous. Germline V gene lookup returns CDR1 LNHDA and CDR2 SQIVND (reference sequence). This CDR3 contains 13 residues. Trimming pared 1 base from V and 1 base from J, leaving 4 bases between. The DNA of the CDR3 is TGTGCCAGTAGTATAGGAGAGAACACTGAAGCTTTCTTT. It codes for CASSIGENTEAFF.

This clone has more than one count but fewer than ten. The chain carries TRBV7-7 and TRBJ2-2, with D perhaps matching TRBD2 (7 bases). CDR1 is SSHAT, CDR2 FNYEAQ, per germline (reference sequence). The V and J ends lost 5 bases and 1 base respectively, with 17 bases between them. This CDR3 contains 17 residues. The CDR3 here is CASSGGRGGVNTGELFF. DNA for the CDR3: TGTGCCAGCAGCGGAGGGAGGGGGGGAGTGAACACCGGGGAGCTGTTTTTT. The complete variable domain, with remaining parts taken from reference TRBV7-7 and TRBJ2-2, reads GAGVSQSPRYKVTKRGQDVTLRCDPISSHATLYWYQQALGQGPEFLTYFNYEAQPDKSGLPSDRFSAERPEGSISTLTIQRTEQRDSAMYRCASSGGRGGVNTGELFFGEGSRLTVL.

This chain connects TRBV7-2 to TRBJ1-5; unclear D gene. V shed 5 bases and J shed 2 bases, with 13 bases lying between them. Germline CDR1 reads SGHTA; CDR2 reads FQGNSA. The CDR3 runs to 15 residues. The CDR3 region is CASSLERAGNQPQHF. CDR3 in DNA: TGTGCCAGCAGCCTCGAGCGGGCAGGCAATCAGCCCCAGCATTTT.

This sequence joins TRBV7-3 and TRBJ1-1; D not resolved. The V and J ends lost 5 bases and 1 base respectively, with 8 bases between them. Germline assignment: CDR1 SGHTA and CDR2 FQGTGA. CDR3 length: 13 amino acids. CDR3: CASSAGRNTEAFF. The CDR3 bases are TGTGCCAGCAGCGCCGGTCGGAACACTGAAGCTTTCTTT.

The V gene is TRBV5-1, the J gene TRBJ2-7; the match to TRBD2 covers 7 bases. Germline V CDR1 and CDR2: SGHRS, YFSETQ. V trimming: 4 bases; J trimming: 5 bases; junction bases outside the gene matches: 9. The CDR3 length is 14 residues. CDR3 in amino acids: CASSQPAGADEQYF. In DNA, the CDR3 is TGCGCCAGCAGCCAACCCGCGGGAGCGGACGAGCAGTACTTC.

Only a few counts were recorded for this clone. The V gene is TRBV18, the J gene TRBJ1-5; 9 nucleotides align to TRBD1. The CDR3 length is 18 residues. Germline V lookup: CDR1 KGHSH, CDR2 LQKENI. Unmatched junction bases numbered 14, after V lost 3 bases and J lost 5 bases. CDR3 loop: CASSPSPSGTGTDQPQHF. CDR3 in DNA: TGTGCCAGCTCACCGTCCCCCTCCGGGACAGGGACGGATCAGCCCCAGCATTTT.

The V and J genes are TRBV27 and TRBJ2-7; TRBD1 agrees at 10 bases. The CDR3 has 12 residues. CDR1 is MNHEY and CDR2 is SMNVEV in the germline V gene (reference sequence). After removal of 6 bases from V and 7 bases from J, the junction contained 3 bases not matched to a gene. CDR3 DNA sequence: TGTGCCAGCAGGACAGGGGGCTATGAGCAGTACTTC. It yields the protein CASRTGGYEQYF.

This clone came up a few times. The chain carries TRBV28 and TRBJ1-1; 7 bases are a match to TRBD1. CDR1 is MDHEN, CDR2 SYDVKM, per germline. After removal of 6 bases from V and 2 bases from J, the junction contained 12 bases not matched to a gene. This CDR3 spans 16 amino acids. The CDR3 sequence: CASRPRGHGINTEAFF. The CDR3 nucleotides are TGTGCCAGCAGGCCGAGGGGGCATGGGATTAACACTGAAGCTTTCTTT. Full variable domain (outside the CDR3, taken from reference TRBV28 and TRBJ1-1): DVKVTQSSRYLVKRTGEKVFLECVQDMDHENMFWYRQDPGLGLRLIYFSYDVKMKEKGDIPEGYSVSREKKERFSLILESASTNQTSMYLCASRPRGHGINTEAFFGQGTRLTVV.

The V call is TRBV27, the J call TRBJ2-1; D is possibly TRBD1 (6 bases). The CDR3 has 14 amino acids. Germline values: CDR1 MNHEY, CDR2 SMNVEV (reference sequence). V was trimmed by 3 bases and J by 6 bases, leaving 12 bases between them. The CDR3 DNA sequence: TGTGCCAGCAGTTTCGTGGACAGAGCCAATGAGCAGTTCTTC. Translated, it gives CASSFVDRANEQFF.

This clone was recorded a few times. The chain combines TRBV7-6 with TRBJ2-2, with D possibly being TRBD2 (5 bases). This CDR3 has 13 amino acids. V lost 5 bases, J lost 4 bases, and 8 bases lay in between. The germline V gene has CDR1 SGHVS and CDR2 FNYEAQ. The chain's CDR3 is CASSPAVTGELFF. As DNA, the CDR3 is TGTGCCAGCAGCCCAGCGGTCACCGGGGAGCTGTTTTTT.

The V and J genes are TRBV6-1 and TRBJ2-7; 9 bases are a match to TRBD1. The ends lost 4 bases at V and 0 bases at J; junction bases unmatched: 4. Germline assignment: CDR1 MNHNS and CDR2 SASEGT. The length of the CDR3 is 15 residues. CDR3 DNA: TGTGCCAGCAGTGGGGGACAGGGCCTCTCCTACGAGCAGTACTTC. It yields the protein CASSGGQGLSYEQYF.